The rows below give T cell receptor beta chains drawn from one sample of a study of memory CD4+ T cells and cytomegalovirus serostatus. TCRdb's table, derived via immunoSEQ multiplex PCR, lists solely in-frame clones and lacks some. The table includes about 64,000 clones, roughly 80% detected once. What was sequenced was memory CD4+ T cells from blood. Every receptor here comes from an adult in good health and CMV-seronegative. Both conserved end residues are part of each CDR3. The D gene is left open where the match is weak. Rows may omit the clone size; those that give it use once, few, many or a size class.

V: TRBV10-3; J: TRBJ1-3; size: .; D: .; DNA: TGTGCCATCAACGCAGAAGTGGGTGGAAACACCATATATTTT; CDR3: CAINAEVGGNTIYF
V: TRBV7-3; J: TRBJ2-1; size: .; D: .; DNA: TGTGCCAGTAGTTCGGGAGAGGGAAATGAGCAGTTCTTC; CDR3: CASSSGEGNEQFF
V: TRBV5-4; J: TRBJ1-2; size: .; D: .; DNA: TGTGCCAGCAGCTTCCTGAGGACAGCTACTAACTATGGCTACACCTTC; CDR3: CASSFLRTATNYGYTF
V: TRBV30; J: TRBJ2-3; size: few; D: .; DNA: TGTGCCTGGAGTGTTACGGGAGCGGGAGATACGCAGTATTTT; CDR3: CAWSVTGAGDTQYF
V: TRBV10-3; J: TRBJ1-1; size: few; D: .; DNA: TGTGCCATCAGGAGCCAAAGGGAAATGGTAGCTGAAGCTTTCTTT; CDR3: CAIRSQREMVAEAFF
V: TRBV7-6; J: TRBJ1-5; size: .; D: .; DNA: TGTGCCAGCAGCGTACTAGAAGGGGAGCCCCAGCATTTT; CDR3: CASSVLEGEPQHF
V: TRBV10-3; J: TRBJ1-1; size: .; D: .; DNA: TGTGCCATCAGCAGACAGGAGAACACTGAAGCTTTCTTT; CDR3: CAISRQENTEAFF
V: TRBV10-3; J: TRBJ2-7; size: .; D: .; DNA: TGTGCCATCAGTGAGTCGGTGCAGGGAGGCGAGCAGTACTTC; CDR3: CAISESVQGGEQYF
V: TRBV29-1; J: TRBJ2-1; size: .; D: .; DNA: TGCAGTACTTCCAGCTCCTACAATGAGCAGTTCTTC; CDR3: CSTSSSYNEQFF
V: TRBV28; J: TRBJ2-7; size: .; D: TRBD2; DNA: TGTGCCAGCAGTATTCCTAGCGGGAGGGTTCTTTACGAGCAGTACTTC; CDR3: CASSIPSGRVLYEQYF
V: TRBV30; J: TRBJ1-1; size: .; D: .; DNA: TGTGCCTGGACTGGACCAGGGCCCCCAATGAACACTGAAGCTTTCTTT; CDR3: CAWTGPGPPMNTEAFF
V: TRBV6-1; J: TRBJ1-2; size: .; D: TRBD1; DNA: TGTGCCAGCAGTGAAATGGGACAGGGGGCTTCGGGAGGCTACACCTTC; CDR3: CASSEMGQGASGGYTF
V: TRBV5-1; J: TRBJ2-1; size: few; D: TRBD2; DNA: TGCGCCAGCAGCACAGGGACTAGCGGGGGGACAAATGAGCAGTTCTTC; CDR3: CASSTGTSGGTNEQFF
V: TRBV27; J: TRBJ2-2; size: .; D: .; DNA: TGTGCCAGCAGTTCTTATTTGGGTGGGGAGCTGTTTTTT; CDR3: CASSSYLGGELFF
V: TRBV5-6; J: TRBJ2-5; size: .; D: .; DNA: TGTGCCAGCAGCTTGGGCCGGGGGGAGACCCAGTACTTC; CDR3: CASSLGRGETQYF
V: TRBV19; J: TRBJ2-7; size: few; D: .; DNA: TGTGCCAGTAGTATAGATGAACAGACGTACGAGCAGTACTTC; CDR3: CASSIDEQTYEQYF
V: TRBV11-2; J: TRBJ1-6; size: few; D: .; DNA: TGTGCCAGCAGCAAAGATCGGGACCCTCTCTATAATTCACCCCTCCACTTT; CDR3: CASSKDRDPLYNSPLHF
V: TRBV18; J: TRBJ2-2; size: .; D: TRBD1; DNA: TGTGCCAGCTCACGCGAACAGGGGGCAAACACCGGGGAGCTGTTTTTT; CDR3: CASSREQGANTGELFF
V: TRBV10-1; J: TRBJ2-7; size: .; D: TRBD2; DNA: TGCGCCAGCAGTTCGGGGGGCTACGAGCAGTACTTC; CDR3: CASSSGGYEQYF
V: TRBV7-2; J: TRBJ2-7; size: .; D: TRBD1; DNA: TGTGCCAGCAGCTCGGACAGGGCCCCTTCCTACGAGCAGTACTTC; CDR3: CASSSDRAPSYEQYF
V: TRBV6-1; J: TRBJ2-3; size: .; D: TRBD2; DNA: TGTGCCAGCAGTGGACTAGCGGGAGGGTACACAGATACGCAGTATTTT; CDR3: CASSGLAGGYTDTQYF
V: TRBV27; J: TRBJ2-3; size: few; D: TRBD2; DNA: TGTGCCAGCAGTTGGGGGGGGTCATTTCCCACAGATACGCAGTATTTT; CDR3: CASSWGGSFPTDTQYF
V: TRBV11-2; J: TRBJ1-1; size: few; D: TRBD1; DNA: TGTGCCAGCAGCTCAAGACAGGGGACCTTCATGAACACTGAAGCTTTCTTT; CDR3: CASSSRQGTFMNTEAFF
V: TRBV6-5; J: TRBJ2-3; size: .; D: TRBD1; DNA: TGTGCCAGCAGTCTGGGACAGGGTATCACAGATACGCAGTATTTT; CDR3: CASSLGQGITDTQYF
V: TRBV13; J: TRBJ1-1; size: .; D: .; DNA: TGTGCCAGCAGCCCGCCACGGGAAGTGAGGGCGGTAGCTTTCTTT; CDR3: CASSPPREVRAVAFF
V: TRBV27; J: TRBJ2-7; size: few; D: TRBD1; DNA: TGTGCCAGCAGGGGGACAGGGACCTACGAGCAGTACTTC; CDR3: CASRGTGTYEQYF
V: TRBV7-6; J: TRBJ1-1; size: .; D: TRBD1; DNA: TGTGCCAGCAGCACCCACAGGGGCGCTGAAGCTTTCTTT; CDR3: CASSTHRGAEAFF
V: TRBV7-9; J: TRBJ1-1; size: .; D: TRBD1; DNA: TGTGCCAGCAGCCCTCCGCTAATCGGGACAGACTTCTTT; CDR3: CASSPPLIGTDFF
V: TRBV6-6; J: TRBJ1-5; size: .; D: .; DNA: TGTGCCAGCCGGGGGGCGCAAGGCGGCAATCAGCCCCAGCATTTT; CDR3: CASRGAQGGNQPQHF
V: TRBV30; J: TRBJ1-1; size: few; D: .; DNA: TGTGCCTGGAGATTCAGCGGTGGGAGAATGAACACTGAAGCTTTCTTT; CDR3: CAWRFSGGRMNTEAFF
V: TRBV28; J: TRBJ1-4; size: .; D: .; DNA: TGTGCCAGCAGTGCTCCCGGGACCTTTAATGAAAAACTGTTTTTT; CDR3: CASSAPGTFNEKLFF
V: TRBV19; J: TRBJ2-1; size: .; D: TRBD2; DNA: TGTGCCAGTAGTATTACTAGCGGGAGCGGTGAGCAGTTCTTC; CDR3: CASSITSGSGEQFF
V: TRBV25-1; J: TRBJ2-2; size: .; D: TRBD2; DNA: TGTGCCAGCAGTGAAGGCCCCGCGGGAGCCGGGGAGCTGTTTTTT; CDR3: CASSEGPAGAGELFF
V: TRBV2; J: TRBJ1-6; size: .; D: .; DNA: TGTGCCAGCAGTGAGGGAGGGTCCTATAATTCACCCCTCCACTTT; CDR3: CASSEGGSYNSPLHF
V: TRBV18; J: TRBJ2-3; size: .; D: TRBD2; DNA: TGTGCCAGCTCCCCAGGGACTAGCGGGAGCGGGACAGATACGCAGTATTTT; CDR3: CASSPGTSGSGTDTQYF
V: TRBV4-1; J: TRBJ1-2; size: .; D: .; DNA: TGCGCCAGCAGCCAAGAAAGGGAAGGGAACGACTATGGCTACACCTTC; CDR3: CASSQEREGNDYGYTF
V: TRBV21-1; J: TRBJ1-2; size: .; D: .; DNA: TGTGCCAGCAGCAAAGATGCCCTATACAGATTCCGGGGCTACACCTTC; CDR3: CASSKDALYRFRGYTF
V: TRBV2; J: TRBJ1-2; size: .; D: .; DNA: TGTGCCAGCAAAGACAGCCCGGGAAGCGGCTACACCTTC; CDR3: CASKDSPGSGYTF
V: TRBV6-6; J: TRBJ2-1; size: .; D: .; DNA: TGTGCCAGCAGCCCCATCCATGAGCAGTTCTTC; CDR3: CASSPIHEQFF
V: TRBV10-3; J: TRBJ1-2; size: .; D: .; DNA: TGTGCCATCAGTACAACAGCCTATGGCTACACCTTC; CDR3: CAISTTAYGYTF
V: TRBV9; J: TRBJ2-4; size: .; D: .; DNA: TGTGCCAGCAGCGTGACCGCGGGAAACATTCAGTACTTC; CDR3: CASSVTAGNIQYF
V: TRBV18; J: TRBJ2-6; size: .; D: TRBD1; DNA: TGTGCCAGCTCACCAGTCAGCAACTACATCCCGGGACAGGGAAGAAGTGGGGCCAACGTCCTGACTTTC; CDR3: CASSPVSNYIPGQGRSGANVLTF
V: TRBV25-1; J: TRBJ1-2; size: .; D: .; DNA: TGTGCCAGCCAAAGCGCGAACGGCCATGGCTACACCTTC; CDR3: CASQSANGHGYTF
V: TRBV7-3; J: TRBJ2-1; size: .; D: .; DNA: TGTGCCAGCAGCCCCGGGACTCCAAGCTCCTACAATGAGCAGTTCTTC; CDR3: CASSPGTPSSYNEQFF
V: TRBV5-4; J: TRBJ2-3; size: few; D: TRBD2; DNA: TGTGCCAGCAGCTTGGGGACTAGCGCGGTTGCTACGCAGTATTTT; CDR3: CASSLGTSAVATQYF
V: TRBV7-2; J: TRBJ1-1; size: .; D: .; DNA: TGTGCCAGCAGCTTTAATCTGGGAGAGGCCACTGAAGCTTTCTTT; CDR3: CASSFNLGEATEAFF
V: TRBV27; J: TRBJ2-7; size: .; D: .; DNA: TGTGCCAGACGGGGTAGGGGCGAGCAGTACTTC; CDR3: CARRGRGEQYF
V: TRBV6-5; J: TRBJ1-4; size: once; D: TRBD1; DNA: TGTGCCAGCAGTCAAGGGGGCAGCGGCTATGAAAAACTGTTTTTT; CDR3: CASSQGGSGYEKLFF
V: TRBV29-1; J: TRBJ1-1; size: .; D: TRBD1; DNA: TGCAGCGAGACGGGACAGGCCATGAACACTGAAGCTTTCTTT; CDR3: CSETGQAMNTEAFF
V: TRBV4-1; J: TRBJ1-1; size: .; D: TRBD1; DNA: TGCGCCAGCAGCCCGCAGTCCCGGGACAGGGAAACTGAAGCTTTCTTT; CDR3: CASSPQSRDRETEAFF
V: TRBV18; J: TRBJ2-2; size: .; D: TRBD1; DNA: TGTGCCAGCTCACCTATGACTTCCGGGACAGGCTCCACCGGGGAGCTGTTTTTT; CDR3: CASSPMTSGTGSTGELFF
V: TRBV6-5; J: TRBJ2-2; size: .; D: .; DNA: TGTGCCAGCAACGTAGGGAACACCGGGGAGCTGTTTTTT; CDR3: CASNVGNTGELFF
V: TRBV11-3; J: TRBJ2-1; size: .; D: TRBD2; DNA: TGTGCCAGCAGCTTAGATGAGGAGGGAGGGCCCTACAATGAGCAGTTCTTC; CDR3: CASSLDEEGGPYNEQFF
V: TRBV29-1; J: TRBJ1-1; size: .; D: .; DNA: TGCAGCGTTGATGAGATCGGGCGACGGGCTTTCTTT; CDR3: CSVDEIGRRAFF
V: TRBV5-4; J: TRBJ1-6; size: few; D: TRBD1; DNA: TGTGCCAGCAGCTGGGGGACAGGGAATAATAATTCACCCCTCCACTTT; CDR3: CASSWGTGNNNSPLHF